This TCR beta chain derives from a study of identical twins (dated by TCRdb to the mid-2010s). For the study in its entirety: To test whether fetal clonotypes persist, this study deep-sequenced TCR alpha and beta repertoires from monozygotic twins, from unrelated adults of various ages, and from cord blood. Replicate twin experiments were performed at different times using different library preparation protocols to rule out contamination. The paper as a whole reports these results and caveats: Fewer insertions were carried by abundant cord blood beta clonotypes; a weaker similar trend was observed in young adult naive repertoires, while no such trend was observed in memory repertoires. Invariant T cells such as MAIT and iNKT could partly confound zero-insertion analyses, though diverse VJ usage argued against this for most clonotypes. Compared with coincidental sharing between unrelated individuals, an excess of low generation-probability sequences was observed among out-of-frame TCR alpha sequences shared between twins. Conclusions relied on cross-sectional statistical analysis, since the same donors could not be followed over many years. Excess twin sharing in beta out-of-frame sequences was weaker because fewer shared sequences lowered the signal-to-noise ratio. Out-of-frame TCR alpha sharing in monozygotic twins was systematically underestimated by recombination models, whereas sharing between unrelated individuals was in agreement with the recombination models.

To note about this clonotype: Its antigen target is currently unknown. No base-level quality is on record; no much larger clone is a single base apart.

Libraries came from 5' RACE. Data came from an Illumina HiSeq 2000. A universal primer binding site was introduced by template switching, and a unique molecular identifier was present in the final cDNA, enabling accurate counting of TCR cDNA molecules. First-strand cDNA for TCR alpha and beta chains was synthesized from specific primers in the conserved constant-segment region. Each cDNA library was double barcoded, with a SMART-Mk sample barcode plus Illumina barcodes, to control for contamination. Two successive PCR steps introduced TruSeq adapter sequences along with Illumina sample barcodes. Sequencing of the TCR alpha and beta cDNA libraries was done on the Illumina HiSeq platform using custom primers. The authors processed their data as follows. Unique molecular identifiers were extracted from raw reads with MiGEC, and CDR3 positions were determined with MiXCR. For each individual, recombination models were inferred using an EM algorithm with the repgenHMM and IGoR tools. Shared clonotypes were analyzed with the tcR package in R, and sharing was normalized by the product of cloneset sizes. To study raw recombination free of thymic and clonal selection effects, out-of-frame nonproductive sequences were analyzed. Using fastp at Q25 and MiXCR, TCRdb reprocessed the public reads and kept productive beta chains. Each record represents a unique CDR3 protein, reported with the most common genes and DNA among its rows. TCRdb, rather than the study authors, made the V and J calls. This sample is represented by around 1.7 million distinct CDR3 sequences; about 32% of them were singletons. About 0.25% of the sample is held by the ten biggest clonotypes.

V trim: 5 bases; J trim: 15 bases; unmatched bases: 5. From its cysteine to its phenylalanine, the CDR3 spans 11 amino acids. The DNA shown is the 33-base CDR3, in frame from base 1. Every donor was a healthy Caucasian. The rearrangement joined TRBV12-3 or TRBV12-4 to TRBJ2-1, and 9 junctional nucleotides match TRBD1. The receptor was isolated from a newborn girl in good health. Sequencing used cord blood. CDR3 loop: CASSRTGGGFF. The sequenced DNA: TGTGCCAGCAGTCGAACAGGGGGCGGGTTCTTC.